This T cell receptor beta chain is drawn from a study of T cell changes during pregnancy in multiple sclerosis. Produced via immunoSEQ multiplex PCR; TCRdb's table is partial and in-frame only. The sample contains approximately 48,000 clones, approximately 90% of which appear only once. Germline V lookup: CDR1 KGHSH, CDR2 LQKENI. V lost 2 bases and J 3 bases, leaving 12 bases between the germline ends. This CDR3 has 15 amino acids. V is TRBV18 and J is TRBJ2-3, with D maybe TRBD2 (6 bases). The TCR originated in a female donor with multiple sclerosis, enrolled in a pregnancy study. The input for sequencing was CD4+ T cells from peripheral blood mononuclear cells, taken after pregnancy. This chain's CDR3 is CASSPSAGRTDTQYF. CDR3 in DNA: TGTGCCAGCTCACCATCGGCAGGGAGGACAGATACGCAGTATTTT. The entire variable domain, with the rest obtained from reference TRBV18 and TRBJ2-3, is as follows: NAGVMQNPRHLVRRRGQEARLRCSPMKGHSHVYWYRQLPEEGLKFMVYLQKENIIDESGMPKERFSAEFPKEGPSILRIQQVVRGDSAAYFCASSPSAGRTDTQYFGPGTRLTVL.